This is a list of T cell receptor beta chains from one sample in a study of cytomegalovirus exposure and HLA in healthy donors. This table comes from immunoSEQ multiplex PCR, and its TCRdb copy is limited to in-frame clones, with some not included. The sample gives approximately 86,000 clones, 85% of which show up once; 6.5% to 9% is in the top ten. Sample: PBMCs. All receptors derive from a man aged 35-49 years in good health and CMV-seropositive. CDR3s include the opening cysteine and the closing phenylalanine or tryptophan. Each record gives: clone size, D gene, V gene, J gene, CDR3 DNA, CDR3 protein. D genes are given only for firm matches. Rows may omit the clone size; those that give it use once, few, many or a size class.

clone_size: -; d_call: TRBD2; v_call: TRBV27; j_call: TRBJ2-1; cdr3_nt: TGTGCCAGCAGTCACGTCCCCGTAGCGGGAGCGGATGAGCAGTTCTTC; cdr3_aa: CASSHVPVAGADEQFF
clone_size: -; d_call: -; v_call: TRBV7-2; j_call: TRBJ2-5; cdr3_nt: TGTGCCAGCAGCTCCCGCAGGGTCGAGACCCAGTACTTC; cdr3_aa: CASSSRRVETQYF
clone_size: -; d_call: TRBD2; v_call: TRBV7-3; j_call: TRBJ2-5; cdr3_nt: TGTGCCAGCAGCTTAACGGGGGGGTTGGCGGAGACCCAGTACTTC; cdr3_aa: CASSLTGGLAETQYF
clone_size: few; d_call: -; v_call: TRBV11-1; j_call: TRBJ2-3; cdr3_nt: TGTGCCAGCAGCGCGGGACCCAAAAGCACAGATACGCAGTATTTT; cdr3_aa: CASSAGPKSTDTQYF
clone_size: -; d_call: -; v_call: TRBV27; j_call: TRBJ2-7; cdr3_nt: TGTGCCAGCAGTTTTTGGCAGGGAAGGGCTTACGAGCAGTACTTC; cdr3_aa: CASSFWQGRAYEQYF
clone_size: -; d_call: -; v_call: TRBV7-2; j_call: TRBJ2-3; cdr3_nt: TGTGCCAGCAGCTTAATCCGGACAAGTCGCGCAACCACAGATACGCAGTATTTT; cdr3_aa: CASSLIRTSRATTDTQYF
clone_size: -; d_call: -; v_call: TRBV5-6; j_call: TRBJ2-6; cdr3_nt: TGTGCCAGCAGCTTTGGTGTGCTATCTGGGGCCAACGTCCTGACTTTC; cdr3_aa: CASSFGVLSGANVLTF
clone_size: -; d_call: TRBD1; v_call: TRBV11-3; j_call: TRBJ1-2; cdr3_nt: TGTGCCAGCAGCTTAGGACAGGGAGTTAACTATGGCTACACCTTC; cdr3_aa: CASSLGQGVNYGYTF
clone_size: -; d_call: -; v_call: TRBV6-1; j_call: TRBJ1-1; cdr3_nt: TGTGCCAGCACGTCGGGGAACACTGAAGCTTTCTTT; cdr3_aa: CASTSGNTEAFF
clone_size: -; d_call: TRBD2; v_call: TRBV7-6; j_call: TRBJ2-3; cdr3_nt: TGTGCCAGCAGCTTAGGTGTAGCGGGGGGAGGCACAGATACGCAGTATTTT; cdr3_aa: CASSLGVAGGGTDTQYF
clone_size: -; d_call: -; v_call: TRBV19; j_call: TRBJ1-2; cdr3_nt: TGTGCCAGTAGCCTTGGACACGACTATGGCTACACCTTC; cdr3_aa: CASSLGHDYGYTF
clone_size: -; d_call: -; v_call: TRBV14; j_call: TRBJ2-2; cdr3_nt: TGTGCCAGCAGCCCTAAAAACACCGGGGAGCTGTTTTTT; cdr3_aa: CASSPKNTGELFF
clone_size: few; d_call: -; v_call: TRBV6-5; j_call: TRBJ1-1; cdr3_nt: TGTGCCAGCAGTTTTGACATCTGGAACACTGAAGCTTTCTTT; cdr3_aa: CASSFDIWNTEAFF
clone_size: -; d_call: TRBD2; v_call: TRBV5-1; j_call: TRBJ2-7; cdr3_nt: TGCGCCAGCAGCTTGGGGGGACTAGCGGTTCCCTACGAGCAGTACTTC; cdr3_aa: CASSLGGLAVPYEQYF
clone_size: -; d_call: -; v_call: TRBV13; j_call: TRBJ2-1; cdr3_nt: TGTGCCAGCAGCCCCCAACAAGAGGGTTCGTTCTTCTATGAGCAGTTCTTC; cdr3_aa: CASSPQQEGSFFYEQFF
clone_size: -; d_call: -; v_call: TRBV28; j_call: TRBJ2-5; cdr3_nt: TGTGCCAGCAGTTACCGAACGGGGGAGACCCAGTACTTC; cdr3_aa: CASSYRTGETQYF
clone_size: few; d_call: -; v_call: TRBV6-5; j_call: TRBJ2-7; cdr3_nt: TGTGCCAGCAGTTACAGGACACAAAGCTCCTACGAGCAGTACTTC; cdr3_aa: CASSYRTQSSYEQYF
clone_size: -; d_call: TRBD1; v_call: TRBV10-1; j_call: TRBJ2-3; cdr3_nt: TGCGCCAGCAGTGAGTCTGGGACAGGGTCAGATACGCAGTATTTT; cdr3_aa: CASSESGTGSDTQYF
clone_size: few; d_call: TRBD1; v_call: TRBV29-1; j_call: TRBJ1-2; cdr3_nt: TGCAGCGTCACCGGGACAGTGGGATCATTTAACTATGGCTACACCTTC; cdr3_aa: CSVTGTVGSFNYGYTF
clone_size: -; d_call: -; v_call: TRBV19; j_call: TRBJ2-1; cdr3_nt: TGTGCCAGTAGAAAGGGGGAGTCCTACAATGAGCAGTTCTTC; cdr3_aa: CASRKGESYNEQFF
clone_size: few; d_call: TRBD2; v_call: TRBV7-6; j_call: TRBJ2-5; cdr3_nt: TGTGCCAGCAGCTTAAGGGGGACTAGCAGAGAAGAGACCCAGTACTTC; cdr3_aa: CASSLRGTSREETQYF
clone_size: -; d_call: -; v_call: TRBV7-8; j_call: TRBJ1-3; cdr3_nt: TGTGCCAGCAGCAGCAGCGACTCTGGAAACACCATATATTTT; cdr3_aa: CASSSSDSGNTIYF
clone_size: -; d_call: TRBD1; v_call: TRBV4-1; j_call: TRBJ2-7; cdr3_nt: TGCGCCAGCAGCTTTGGACAGGGCGGGAACGAGCAGTACTTC; cdr3_aa: CASSFGQGGNEQYF
clone_size: -; d_call: -; v_call: TRBV14; j_call: TRBJ2-5; cdr3_nt: TGTGCCAGCAGCCAAGGATTGAGGGTACAAGAGACCCAGTACTTC; cdr3_aa: CASSQGLRVQETQYF
clone_size: -; d_call: TRBD2; v_call: TRBV5-1; j_call: TRBJ2-3; cdr3_nt: TGCGCCAGCAGCATGGGCGGGACTAGAGGGAGCACAGATACGCAGTATTTT; cdr3_aa: CASSMGGTRGSTDTQYF
clone_size: once; d_call: TRBD1; v_call: TRBV19; j_call: TRBJ1-2; cdr3_nt: TGTGCCAGTAGTACACCCCCCGGGACAGGGGAGTCCCATGGCTACACCTTC; cdr3_aa: CASSTPPGTGESHGYTF
clone_size: -; d_call: -; v_call: TRBV6-1; j_call: TRBJ2-7; cdr3_nt: TGTGCCAGCAGTGAAGCCAATTACGAGCAGTACTTC; cdr3_aa: CASSEANYEQYF